A single sample is the source of the 17 T cell receptor beta chains below, sequenced in a study of T cells in tumors after PD-1 blockade. Here immunoSEQ multiplex PCR was the method, and the copy in TCRdb shows in-frame clones only, minus some. Found here are around 14,000 clones, 55% to 70% of them singletons; the top ten hold 30% to 40%. Material: tumor tissue, obtained after anti-PD-1 treatment. These receptor sequences come from a human donor with cutaneous squamous cell carcinoma.

The chain has TRBV7-2 and TRBJ2-7; 8 positions match TRBD2. Trimming at V came to 5 bases and at J to 2 bases, leaving 11 bases not matched to a gene. This CDR3 region has 16 residues. In germline, CDR1 is SGHTA, CDR2 FQGNSA. CDR3 sequence: CASSHTSGFTPYEQYF. DNA for the CDR3: TGTGCCAGCAGCCACACTAGCGGCTTTACGCCCTACGAGCAGTACTTC.

V usage is TRBV18 and J usage is TRBJ1-4; the match to TRBD1 covers 8 bases. The CDR3 has 15 amino acids. Germline loops: CDR1 KGHSH, CDR2 LQKENI. Losses at the gene ends were 2 bases for V and 3 bases for J; bases not matched to a gene: 2. The CDR3 spells CASSPWGQANEKLFF. CDR3 DNA: TGTGCCAGCTCACCATGGGGACAGGCTAATGAAAAACTGTTTTTT.

CDR3 loop: CASSPRQGSTGELFF. CDR3 DNA: TGCGCCAGCAGCCCCCGACAGGGGTCCACCGGGGAGCTGTTTTTT. The chain couples TRBV4-3 to TRBJ2-2, with 8 bases fitting TRBD1. This CDR3 region has 15 residues. V gave up 4 bases and J gave up 4 bases; unmatched junction bases: 5. Germline CDR1 is LGHNA and CDR2 is YSLEER.

This clone was seen a handful of times. The V and J genes are TRBV19 and TRBJ1-1; 8 nucleotides match TRBD1. The CDR3 is 14 amino acids. Germline assignment: CDR1 LNHDA and CDR2 SQIVND (reference sequence). J was trimmed by 5 bases and V by 8 bases; bases with no gene match: 10. CDR3 bases: TGTGCCAGTTCCGGTAGGGACAGGTGGACTGAAGCTTTCTTT. It translates to CASSGRDRWTEAFF.

This clone is a singleton in its sample. This chain connects TRBV6-2 or TRBV6-3 to TRBJ2-6; no clear D gene. The CDR3 length is 15 residues. With 3 bases removed from V and 2 bases from J, the gap between germline ends came to 8 bases. Germline V gene lookup returns CDR1 MNHEY and CDR2 SVGEGT. DNA of the CDR3: TGTGCCAGCAGTTATTGGGGTCCTGGGGCCAACGTCCTGACTTTC. Amino acid sequence: CASSYWGPGANVLTF.

This clone came up once. The chain links TRBV19 to TRBJ1-6, with 9 bases aligning to TRBD1. The germline V gene encodes CDR1 LNHDA and CDR2 SQIVND (reference sequence). The ends lost 5 bases at V and 10 bases at J; junction bases unmatched: 6. CDR3 size: 14 residues. The CDR3 loop reads CASSSLTGGSPLHF. CDR3 sequence (DNA): TGTGCCAGTAGTTCACTAACAGGGGGCTCACCCCTCCACTTT. Combining the CDR3 with reference TRBV19 and TRBJ1-6 gives the whole variable domain DGGITQSPKYLFRKEGQNVTLSCEQNLNHDAMYWYRQDPGQGLRLIYYSQIVNDFQKGDIAEGYSVSREKKESFPLTVTSAQKNPTAFYLCASSSLTGGSPLHFGNGTRLTVT.

This clone was seen a few times. A read error may account for a junction end that differs from germline. This chain connects TRBV7-7 to TRBJ2-3, with 9 positions matching TRBD2. The CDR3 runs 15 residues. In germline, CDR1 is SSHAT, CDR2 FNYEAQ (reference sequence). CDR3 protein: CASSPTSGSTDTQYF. In DNA, the CDR3 is TGTGCTAGCAGCCCCACTAGCGGGAGCACAGATACGCAGTATTTT.

The chain is built from TRBV5-4 and TRBJ1-2; possibly TRBD1 for D (5 bases). V shed 7 bases and J shed 3 bases, with 16 bases lying between them. This CDR3 comprises 14 residues. The germline CDR1 and CDR2 sequences are SGHNT and YYREEE (reference sequence). The CDR3 DNA reads as TGTGCCAGCTCCTCGACTGGGACGGACTATGGCTACACCTTC. Amino acid sequence: CASSSTGTDYGYTF.

The CDR3 DNA reads as TGTGCCAGCAGCTTATGGGGCCTTAGCGGGACCTACAATGAGCAGTTCTTC. It codes for CASSLWGLSGTYNEQFF. The V call is TRBV9, the J call TRBJ2-1; TRBD2 agrees at 8 bases. Germline V lookup: CDR1 SGDLS, CDR2 YYNGEE. J was trimmed by 2 bases and V by 4 bases; bases with no gene match: 11. The CDR3 covers 17 residues.

This clone has just a few counts. This rearrangement joins TRBV10-3 to TRBJ2-1; D is undetermined. CDR3 length equals 13 residues. Germline CDR1 and CDR2: ENHRY and SYGVKD. V was clipped by 2 bases and J by 5 bases, with 7 bases between them. The CDR3 protein is CAISEGTNNEQFF. In DNA form, the CDR3 reads TGTGCCATCAGTGAGGGCACTAACAATGAGCAGTTCTTC.

CDR3 in amino acids: CASSLGSGAGNTEAFF. Written as DNA, the CDR3 is TGCGCCAGCAGCTTGGGAAGCGGGGCTGGTAACACTGAAGCTTTCTTT. The chain recombines TRBV5-1 with TRBJ1-1, with a tentative D call TRBD1 (5 bases). This CDR3 spans 16 amino acids. V was pared by 0 bases and J by 2 bases, with 14 bases between. Per the germline V gene, CDR1 is SGHRS and CDR2 is YFSETQ.

In this sample, this clone turned up a few times. The chain joins TRBV5-1 to TRBJ2-7; 9 positions match TRBD1. Germline lookup yields CDR1 SGHRS and CDR2 YFSETQ. The V segment lost 4 bases and the J segment 7 bases; nucleotides outside the gene matches: 6. The length of the CDR3 is 13 residues. The CDR3 DNA reads TGCGCCAGCAGCACACAGGGGGCCCAGGAGCAGTACTTC. Translation gives CASSTQGAQEQYF.

A few counts support this clone. This chain connects TRBV29-1 to TRBJ2-2, with D tentatively TRBD1 (6 bases). This CDR3 has 16 residues. Germline CDR1 reads SQVTM; CDR2 reads ANQGSEA. V was cut by 6 bases and J by 4 bases, with 21 bases left in between. DNA for the CDR3: TGCAGCGTCGCGCAGTTCAGGGGTGGGATCACCGGGGAGCTGTTTTTT. Translating gives CSVAQFRGGITGELFF.

This clone rates as medium-sized. This chain joins TRBV7-9 and TRBJ1-1; D gene ambiguous. The V end was cut by 5 bases, the J end by 1 base, with 14 bases between. This CDR3 spans 15 amino acids. Germline V gives CDR1 SEHNR, CDR2 FQNEAQ (reference sequence). As DNA, the CDR3 is TGTGCCAGCAGCACATGGTCGTGGAGGAACACTGAAGCTTTCTTT. Protein sequence: CASSTWSWRNTEAFF.

This clone was picked up one time. The chain combines TRBV5-1 with TRBJ2-7; 8 nucleotides agree with TRBD2. From germline, CDR1 is SGHRS and CDR2 YFSETQ. With 0 bases clipped from V and 3 bases from J, the junction kept 5 bases outside the gene matches. This CDR3 has 15 residues. The CDR3 nucleotides are TGCGCCAGCAGCTTGGCCCCTAGCGGGCTCTACGAGCAGTACTTC. Its translation is CASSLAPSGLYEQYF.

The V call is TRBV18, the J call TRBJ2-7; D remains unclear. V dropped 6 bases and J dropped 2 bases, with 17 bases sitting between them. The CDR3 sequence is 15 residues long. Germline CDR1 is KGHSH and CDR2 is LQKENI. The CDR3 protein is CASSHRGPKTYEQYF. The CDR3, as DNA: TGTGCCAGCTCCCACCGAGGTCCTAAAACCTACGAGCAGTACTTC.

This clone was recorded a few times. This chain's CDR3 is CASSQGVSGWGTDTQYF. CDR3 DNA: TGCGCCAGCAGCCAAGGTGTATCAGGGTGGGGCACAGATACGCAGTATTTT. The J gene is TRBJ2-3, the V gene TRBV4-3, with a tentative D call TRBD1 (5 bases). This CDR3 has 17 amino acids. From germline, CDR1 is LGHNA and CDR2 YSLEER. Trimming cost V 1 base and J 1 base, with 15 bases left between them.